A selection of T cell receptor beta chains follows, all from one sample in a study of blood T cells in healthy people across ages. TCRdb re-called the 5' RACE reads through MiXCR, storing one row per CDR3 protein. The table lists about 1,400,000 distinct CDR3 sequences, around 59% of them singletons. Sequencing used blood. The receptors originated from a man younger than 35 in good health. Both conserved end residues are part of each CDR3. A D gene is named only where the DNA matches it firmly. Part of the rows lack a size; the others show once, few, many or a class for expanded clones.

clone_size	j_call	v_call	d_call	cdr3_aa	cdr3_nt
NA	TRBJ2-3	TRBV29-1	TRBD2	CSVEMGLAVRDTQYF	TGCAGCGTTGAAATGGGACTAGCGGTTCGCGATACGCAGTATTTT
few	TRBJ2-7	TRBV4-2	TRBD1	CASAAFGQGAYEQYF	TGTGCCAGCGCAGCGTTCGGACAGGGGGCCTACGAGCAGTACTTC
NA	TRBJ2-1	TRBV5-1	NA	CASSLGEREQFF	TGCGCCAGCAGCTTGGGTGAACGTGAGCAGTTCTTC
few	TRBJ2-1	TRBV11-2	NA	CASSLEGGQLNEQFF	TGTGCCAGCAGCTTAGAGGGGGGTCAGCTCAATGAGCAGTTCTTC
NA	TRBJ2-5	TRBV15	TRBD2	CATSGSNQETQYF	TGTGCCACTAGCGGGAGCAATCAAGAGACCCAGTACTTC
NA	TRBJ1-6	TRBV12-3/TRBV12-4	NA	CASSFYISGGSFDSPLHF	TGTGCCAGCAGTTTTTACATCTCCGGGGGTTCCTTTGATTCACCCCTCCACTTT
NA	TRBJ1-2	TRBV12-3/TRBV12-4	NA	CASSLGPTLYGYTF	TGTGCCAGCAGTCTGGGACCGACGCTCTATGGCTACACCTTC
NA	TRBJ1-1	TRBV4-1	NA	CASSQEGDPEAFF	TGCGCCAGCAGCCAAGAGGGGGATCCTGAAGCTTTCTTT
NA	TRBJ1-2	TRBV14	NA	CASSHESDRLYGYTF	TGTGCCAGCAGCCACGAGAGCGACAGACTCTATGGCTACACCTTC
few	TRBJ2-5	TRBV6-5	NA	CASSYSRSGGQETQYF	TGTGCCAGCAGTTACTCGAGGTCCGGGGGCCAAGAGACCCAGTACTTC
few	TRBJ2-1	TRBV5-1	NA	CASRISNEQFF	TGCGCCAGCCGGATATCCAATGAGCAGTTCTTC
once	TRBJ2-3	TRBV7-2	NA	CASSPGSSLTDAQYF	TGTGCCAGCAGCCCGGGGTCCTCTCTCACAGATGCGCAGTATTTT
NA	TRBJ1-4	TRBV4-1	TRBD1	CASSTAGTGNEKLFF	TGCGCCAGCAGCACAGCCGGGACAGGGAATGAAAAACTGTTTTTT